This T cell receptor (beta chain) was sequenced for a study of T cell responses to AZD1222 COVID-19 vaccine. Assay used: immunoSEQ multiplex PCR; TCRdb lists only in-frame clones, some missing. This table has about 78,000 clones, 65% to 85% appearing once. This clone showed up just once. Germline V CDR1 and CDR2: SGHVS, FNYEAQ. The length of the CDR3 is 18 residues. V gave up 5 bases and J gave up 4 bases; unmatched junction bases: 15. The rearrangement joins TRBV7-6 to TRBJ2-3; 10 bases match TRBD2. The sequencing used peripheral blood, collected on day 0 of AZD1222 vaccination. This TCR was sampled from an adult in good health. The CDR3: CASSPISIAGGLSDTQYF. The CDR3 bases are TGTGCCAGCAGCCCAATTTCCATAGCGGGGGGCCTCTCAGATACGCAGTATTTT. The variable domain in full, completed from reference TRBV7-6 and TRBJ2-3, reads GAGVSQSPRYKVTKRGQDVALRCDPISGHVSLYWYRQALGQGPEFLTYFNYEAQQDKSGLPNDRFSAERPEGSISTLTIQRTEQRDSAMYRCASSPISIAGGLSDTQYFGPGTRLTVL.